This section outlines one TCR beta chain sequence together with its context. The data stem from a study of blood T cell repertoires in COVID-19. Study details: The study drew acute and convalescent COVID-19 samples from the United States, Italy and Spain. Nucleic acid was either cDNA or gDNA, and it came from T cells, B-cell-depleted T cells, or PBMCs.

As originally analysed: Reference gene primer amplification gave estimated nucleated cell counts. Some clones are missing from TCRdb's copy, which holds only in-frame ones; the method was immunoSEQ multiplex PCR. V and J calls plus clone size are reproduced from that table; the DNA served to infer D and trimming. The sample shows more than 50,000 clones, about 78% of them seen only once. The origin of this receptor is a woman over 75 with acute or convalescent COVID-19. Sample: peripheral blood.

The CDR3 sequence: CASSLLGQSNEKLFF. The CDR3 DNA reads TGTGCCAGCAGTTTATTGGGACAGTCTAATGAAAAACTGTTTTTT. The V call is TRBV28, the J call TRBJ1-4; TRBD1 aligns across 7 bases. Germline V gene data show CDR1 as MDHEN and CDR2 as SYDVKM. CDR3 length: 15 residues. J gave up 3 bases and V 1 base, and 2 bases lay outside the gene matches. The full variable domain, with the rest looked up from reference TRBV28 and TRBJ1-4, is DVKVTQSSRYLVKRTGEKVFLECVQDMDHENMFWYRQDPGLGLRLIYFSYDVKMKEKGDIPEGYSVSREKKERFSLILESASTNQTSMYLCASSLLGQSNEKLFFGSGTQLSVL.